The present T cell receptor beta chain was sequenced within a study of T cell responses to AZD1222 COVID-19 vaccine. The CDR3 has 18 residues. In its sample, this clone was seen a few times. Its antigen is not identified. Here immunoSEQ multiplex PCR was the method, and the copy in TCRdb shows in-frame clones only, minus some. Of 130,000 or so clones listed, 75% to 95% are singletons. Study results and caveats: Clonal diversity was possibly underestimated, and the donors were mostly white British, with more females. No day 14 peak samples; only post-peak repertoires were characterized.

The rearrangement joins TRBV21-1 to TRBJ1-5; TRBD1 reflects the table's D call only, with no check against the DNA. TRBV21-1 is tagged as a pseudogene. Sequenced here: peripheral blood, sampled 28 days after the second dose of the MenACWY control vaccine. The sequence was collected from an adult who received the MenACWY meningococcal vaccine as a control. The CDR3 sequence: CASSKRAFTVISNQPQHF. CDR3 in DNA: TGTGCCAGCAGCAAAAGAGCTTTTACAGTGATTAGCAATCAGCCCCAGCATTTT.